One and the same sample provided the 22 T cell receptor beta chains below, sequenced in a study of blood T cell repertoires in COVID-19. The data were produced by immunoSEQ multiplex PCR, yet TCRdb's version contains in-frame clones alone and is incomplete. The sample has over 200,000 clones, 86% seen once; the top ten hold 2.2%. The sample consisted of peripheral blood. The receptors shown here come from a man aged 30-40 years who had recovered from COVID-19.

This clone came up a few times. The rearrangement uses TRBV7-8 and TRBJ1-2; tentatively, D is TRBD1 (6 bases). This CDR3 is 12 amino acids long. Germline lookup yields CDR1 SGHVS and CDR2 FQNEAQ. Deletions cut 3 bases from V and 8 bases from J, with 10 bases between. The CDR3 sequence: CASSLDRSGYTF. CDR3 DNA sequence: TGTGCCAGCAGCTTGGACAGATCCGGCTACACCTTC.

The rearrangement links TRBV7-9 to TRBJ2-1; 11 positions match TRBD2. The CDR3 length is 19 residues. Germline CDR1 and CDR2: SEHNR and FQNEAQ (reference sequence). The trim removed 6 bases at V and 10 bases at J, leaving 23 bases unmatched. The CDR3 DNA reads as TGTGCCAGCAGTTCTAACCTTAACCCGGGACTAGCGGACCGGGGCGAGCAGTTCTTC. Amino acid sequence: CASSSNLNPGLADRGEQFF.

V is TRBV5-6 and J is TRBJ2-2; no firm D call. The CDR3 spans 15 residues. With 4 bases removed from V and 6 bases from J, the gap between germline ends came to 16 bases. Germline values: CDR1 SGHDT, CDR2 YYEEEE. Here the CDR3 DNA reads TGTGCCAGCAGCCCCACTTTAAAGAGCCCCGGGGAGCTGTTTTTT. Residues: CASSPTLKSPGELFF.

The chain is built from TRBV5-6 and TRBJ1-2, with D perhaps matching TRBD1 (5 bases). The CDR3 loop spans 15 amino acids. Germline V lookup: CDR1 SGHDT, CDR2 YYEEEE. The V gene lost 2 bases and the J gene lost 7 bases, with 18 bases spanning the gap. CDR3 loop: CASSFSQGAGVGYTF. CDR3 bases: TGTGCCAGCAGCTTCTCTCAGGGAGCGGGGGTTGGCTACACCTTC.

V and J are TRBV5-1 and TRBJ2-2; TRBD1 is a possible D gene (5 bases). V dropped 1 base and J dropped 4 bases, with 8 bases sitting between them. Germline lookup yields CDR1 SGHRS and CDR2 YFSETQ. CDR3 length: 14 residues. CDR3: CASSLWQGTGELFF. The DNA for the CDR3 is TGCGCCAGCAGCTTGTGGCAGGGCACCGGGGAGCTGTTTTTT. Full variable domain (rest looked up from reference TRBV5-1 and TRBJ2-2): KAGVTQTPRYLIKTRGQQVTLSCSPISGHRSVSWYQQTPGQGLQFLFEYFSETQRNKGNFPGRFSGRQFSNSRSEMNVSTLELGDSALYLCASSLWQGTGELFFGEGSRLTVL.

V and J are TRBV12-5 and TRBJ1-1; TRBD1 matches 7 bases. The germline gives CDR1 LGHNT, CDR2 FRNRAP. This CDR3 is built from 12 residues. V lost 7 bases, J lost 9 bases, and 8 bases stayed unmatched. CDR3 in DNA: TGTGCTAGTGCCGCCCGACAGGGCAAAGCTTTCTTT. Translated, it gives CASAARQGKAFF.

The chain has TRBV27 and TRBJ1-5; D possibly corresponds to TRBD1 (6 bases). The V end was cut by 3 bases, the J end by 5 bases, with 11 bases between. From germline, CDR1 is MNHEY and CDR2 SMNVEV (reference sequence). This CDR3 is 14 amino acids long. The CDR3 nucleotides read TGTGCCAGCAGTTTTTGGGGGCTGGATCAGCCCCAGCATTTT. This gives the protein CASSFWGLDQPQHF.

The rearrangement uses TRBV5-1 and TRBJ2-2, with 8 bases identical to TRBD2. The CDR3 extends over 14 amino acids. Germline V gene sequence: CDR1 SGHRS, CDR2 YFSETQ. V shed 5 bases and J 8 bases; nucleotides not matched to a gene: 8. The CDR3, as DNA: TGCGCCAGCAGGAATAGCGGGGAAACGGGGGAGCTGTTTTTT. Its translation: CASRNSGETGELFF.

The rearrangement uses TRBV3-1 (or the pseudogene TRBV3-2) and TRBJ1-1; D remains unclear. This CDR3 has 13 residues. V lost 0 bases and J 3 bases, leaving 5 bases between the germline ends. Germline V lookup: CDR1 LGHDT, CDR2 YNNKEL (reference sequence). Here the CDR3 reads CASSQDRDTEAFF. CDR3 nucleotides: TGTGCCAGCAGCCAAGATAGAGACACTGAAGCTTTCTTT.

This chain joins TRBV9 and TRBJ1-4, with 7 bases identical to TRBD1. The CDR3 covers 14 residues. The V gene's germline CDR1 is SGDLS and CDR2 YYNGEE. V trimming: 3 bases; J trimming: 3 bases; junction bases outside the gene matches: 2. The DNA for the CDR3 is TGTGCCAGCAGCGCCGGGACAGCTAATGAAAAACTGTTTTTT. This sequence encodes CASSAGTANEKLFF.

CDR3 amino acids: CASSLAPGGMNTEAFF. In nucleotides, the CDR3 is TGTGCCAGCAGCTTAGCTCCAGGGGGGATGAACACTGAAGCTTTCTTT. The chain joins TRBV7-9 to TRBJ1-1; 7 nucleotides agree with TRBD1. The CDR3 is 16 residues long. The junction had 4 bases not matched to a gene; V was cut back by 0 bases and J by 0 bases. The germline CDR1 and CDR2 sequences are SEHNR and FQNEAQ (reference sequence).

The V and J genes are TRBV5-1 and TRBJ2-7; 10 positions match TRBD2. The V and J ends lost 1 base and 5 bases, in that order; junction bases with no gene match: 9. The CDR3 covers 16 residues. CDR1 SGHRS and CDR2 YFSETQ come from the germline V gene. The CDR3 sequence: CASSLPGLAVPHEQYF. CDR3 DNA: TGCGCCAGCAGCTTGCCCGGACTAGCGGTCCCCCACGAGCAGTACTTC.

This sequence joins TRBV10-2 and TRBJ2-1; tentatively, D is TRBD2 (6 bases). This CDR3 region has 15 residues. Germline CDR1 WSHSY, CDR2 SAAADI. V was cut by 8 bases and J by 7 bases, with 21 bases left in between. This chain's CDR3 is CASERGGALGNEQFF. The CDR3 DNA sequence: TGCGCCAGCGAAAGGGGCGGGGCCCTAGGGAATGAGCAGTTCTTC.

This clone has just one count. The V gene is TRBV15, the J gene TRBJ1-1; no clear D gene. This CDR3 is 14 amino acids long. V lost 5 bases, J lost 7 bases, and 17 bases lay in between. CDR1 and CDR2 from the germline V gene are LNHNV and YYDKDF (reference sequence). The CDR3 region has the DNA TGTGCCACCAGCCCTGCGGGAACATTCCTTGAAGCTTTCTTT. It codes for CATSPAGTFLEAFF.

This clone has just a few counts. The CDR3 protein is CASSYINQPQHF. CDR3 DNA: TGTGCCAGCAGCTATATCAATCAGCCCCAGCATTTT. J is TRBJ1-5 and V is TRBV3-1 (or the pseudogene TRBV3-2); the D is unclear. The germline gives CDR1 LGHDT, CDR2 YNNKEL (reference sequence). Trimming left V 5 bases short and J 3 bases short, with 5 bases between. There are 12 residues in the CDR3.

This clone was counted once. The rearrangement joins TRBV6-5 to TRBJ1-2, with 9 bases aligning to TRBD1. CDR3 length: 13 residues. V was pared by 4 bases and J by 5 bases, with 2 bases of the junction left unmatched. CDR1 MNHEY and CDR2 SVGAGI come from the germline V gene. The DNA of the CDR3 is TGTGCCAGCAGTTCACAGGGGGCTTATGGCTACACCTTC. Amino acid sequence: CASSSQGAYGYTF.

The V and J genes are TRBV10-2 and TRBJ1-1, with 7 bases identical to TRBD1. This CDR3 spans 13 amino acids. Germline assignment: CDR1 WSHSY and CDR2 SAAADI. The junction had 2 bases not matched to a gene; V was cut back by 6 bases and J by 1 base. The CDR3 nucleotides read TGCGCCAGCAGGGGACAGTCGAACACTGAAGCTTTCTTT. Its protein is CASRGQSNTEAFF.

The V call is TRBV12-5, the J call TRBJ2-7, with D possibly being TRBD1 (5 bases). Trimming removed 2 bases from V and 2 bases from J, with 10 bases in between. Germline V gene data show CDR1 as LGHNT and CDR2 as FRNRAP. This CDR3 region has 14 residues. The CDR3 DNA sequence: TGTGCTAGTGGTTTGCCCGGACAACCCTACGAGCAGTACTTC. It specifies CASGLPGQPYEQYF.

The J gene is TRBJ1-5, the V gene TRBV7-9; tentatively, D is TRBD1 (6 bases). This CDR3 contains 13 residues. Germline values: CDR1 SEHNR, CDR2 FQNEAQ (reference sequence). Trimming cost V 5 bases and J 9 bases, with 14 bases left between them. DNA for the CDR3: TGTGCCAGCAGCCCCCTCGAACAGGGGCCCCAGCATTTT. Its protein product is CASSPLEQGPQHF.

The chain employs TRBV6-5 and TRBJ1-1; 9 bases match TRBD1. Germline assignment: CDR1 MNHEY and CDR2 SVGAGI. The CDR3 runs to 16 residues. The V segment lost 2 bases and the J segment 5 bases; nucleotides outside the gene matches: 9. The DNA for the CDR3 is TGTGCCAGCAGTTACCAAGGGACAGGGAGTTTGACTGAAGCTTTCTTT. Its translation: CASSYQGTGSLTEAFF.

This chain uses TRBV6-5 with TRBJ2-7, with 10 bases identical to TRBD1. The V gene's germline CDR1 is MNHEY and CDR2 SVGAGI. The CDR3 spans 14 residues. Unmatched junction bases numbered 10, after V lost 8 bases and J lost 6 bases. As DNA, the CDR3 is TGTGCCAGCGGCTGGGACAGGGGTCTTGGCGAGCAGTACTTC. Translation gives CASGWDRGLGEQYF.

In regard to this clone: Compared with germline, one end of the junction differs, possibly owing to a read error. The V gene is TRBV12-3 or TRBV12-4, the J gene TRBJ1-2, with TRBD1 as a possible D gene (6 bases). CDR3 length equals 12 residues. CDR3 coding DNA: TGCGCCCGCAGTCCGGGGGGGGGCGGCTACACCTTC. Protein: CARSPGGGGYTF.